This T cell receptor (beta chain) is drawn from a study of OX40 agonist ivuxolimab in advanced cancers. Overall study context: Hepatocellular carcinoma, melanoma, renal cell or head and neck cancer affected the dose-escalation patients. Those enrolled were 80% to 85% male, with a mean age of approximately 60 years and ages from roughly 20 to 85. Eligibility rules accepted prior anti-PD-1, anti-PD-L1 or anti-CTLA-4 therapy, and 40% to 50% had some.

Germline CDR1 is LNHDA and CDR2 is SQIVND (reference sequence). Trimming removed 6 bases from V and 5 bases from J, with 14 bases in between. This CDR3 comprises 14 residues. About this clone: The target antigen is unknown.

Broader study findings: Expanded clones were, on average, more numerous among CD8+ T cells than CD4+.

Using immunoSEQ multiplex PCR, the repertoire was profiled, and TCRdb retains in-frame clones only, with some absent. The table lists about 100,000 clones, 89% of them singletons. The source was CD4+ or CD8+ T cells sorted from blood, collected in a trial of the OX40 agonist ivuxolimab. The chain recombines TRBV19 with TRBJ2-4; D ambiguous. This TCR came from an adult with an advanced solid tumor such as melanoma, head and neck, liver or kidney cancer. CDR3 protein: CASRGLGSENIQYF. The DNA for the CDR3 is TGTGCCAGTAGAGGGCTAGGGTCCGAAAACATTCAGTACTTC.